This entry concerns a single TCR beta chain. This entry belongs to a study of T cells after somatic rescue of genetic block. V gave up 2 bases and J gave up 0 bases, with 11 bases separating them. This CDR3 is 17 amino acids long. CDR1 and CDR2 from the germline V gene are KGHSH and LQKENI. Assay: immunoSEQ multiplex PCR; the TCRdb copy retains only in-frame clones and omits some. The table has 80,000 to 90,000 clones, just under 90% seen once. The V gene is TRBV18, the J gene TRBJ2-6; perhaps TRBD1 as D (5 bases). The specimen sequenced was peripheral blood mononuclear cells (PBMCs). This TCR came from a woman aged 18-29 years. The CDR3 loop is CASSPWQTASGANVLTF. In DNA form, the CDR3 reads TGTGCCAGCTCACCATGGCAGACAGCCTCTGGGGCCAACGTCCTGACTTTC.